What follows are 3 T cell receptor beta chains derived from one specimen sequenced in a study of T cells in women clearing cervical HPV infection (dated by TCRdb to about 2018). The library was generated by the immunoSEQ multiplex PCR assay. As stored in TCRdb, this immuneACCESS dataset retains in-frame rearrangements with V and J assigned. A fraction of the clones does not appear; measured against another copy, unresolved V genes explain less than half of the discrepancy, and the remainder lacks a known reason. The table for this sample shows roughly 38,000 clones. The ten most abundant clones make up 6.4% of the sample. The material sequenced was blood buffy coat. The receptors were gathered from a woman between 18 and 70 years old with a cervical HPV16 infection that either progressed to CIN3+ or cleared (not recorded which).

Note on this clone: The CDR3 goes on 3 residues after the read ends, and that part is filled in from the germline J gene. The chain recombines TRBV7-6 with TRBJ1-2; D unclear. The CDR3 totals 13 residues. V lost 5 bases to trimming and J lost 7 bases, with 14 bases between them. Germline loops: CDR1 SGHVS, CDR2 FNYEAQ. This chain's CDR3 is CASSRFEVGGYTF. The CDR3 DNA, read in part, is TGTGCCAGCAGCCGATTCGAGGTTGGTGGC.

Note on this clone: The read comes to an end 3 residues before the CDR3 does, leaving the germline J gene to fill in the end. The gene calls are TRBV20-1 and TRBJ2-1, with a weak D call TRBD2 (7 bases). The CDR3 consists of 15 residues. V dropped 3 bases and J dropped 1 base, with 13 bases sitting between them. Per germline, CDR1 DFQATT and CDR2 SNEGSKA (reference sequence). The chain's CDR3 is CSARPGGVSYNEQFF. CDR3 bases read: TGCAGTGCTAGGCCGGGGGGCGTATCCTACAATGAG.

A word on this clone: The CDR3 is cut off 3 residues early in the read; its end comes from the germline J gene. This chain uses TRBV2 with TRBJ1-2, with TRBD1 identical over 8 bases. V lost 8 bases and J lost 0; bases outside the gene matches: 8. The CDR3 is 15 amino acids. CDR1 and CDR2 (germline): SNHLY, FYNNEI. Incomplete CDR3 DNA: TGTGCCAGCGGCGACAGGGGTCGAGCTAACTATGGC. Translating gives CASGDRGRANYG. The whole CDR3 sequence reads CASGDRGRANYGYTF.